This T cell receptor beta chain is drawn from a study of CD8 T cells in ankylosing spondylitis. Notes on the study in general: For ankylosing spondylitis blood, a TCR beta motif of 7 to 9 highly homologous variants appeared characteristic.

Each CDR3 protein is one row after TCRdb ran MiXCR on the 5' RACE reads. The sample consists of 400,000 to 450,000 distinct CDR3 sequences, 17% of them appearing once. The germline CDR1 and CDR2 sequences are DFQATT and SNEGSKA (reference sequence). The V and J ends lost 2 bases and 5 bases, in that order; junction bases with no gene match: 7. The CDR3 runs to 15 residues. A remark on this clonotype: Its specificity is unknown.

The material sequenced was blood, either unsorted or a sorted T cell fraction (not recorded which). The receptor's source is a male donor with ankylosing spondylitis. The chain employs TRBV20-1 and TRBJ1-5; TRBD1 aligns across 9 bases. In DNA form, the CDR3 reads TGCAGTGCTAGACCGGGACAGGGAAGGGATCAGCCCCAGCATTTT. Translated, it gives CSARPGQGRDQPQHF.